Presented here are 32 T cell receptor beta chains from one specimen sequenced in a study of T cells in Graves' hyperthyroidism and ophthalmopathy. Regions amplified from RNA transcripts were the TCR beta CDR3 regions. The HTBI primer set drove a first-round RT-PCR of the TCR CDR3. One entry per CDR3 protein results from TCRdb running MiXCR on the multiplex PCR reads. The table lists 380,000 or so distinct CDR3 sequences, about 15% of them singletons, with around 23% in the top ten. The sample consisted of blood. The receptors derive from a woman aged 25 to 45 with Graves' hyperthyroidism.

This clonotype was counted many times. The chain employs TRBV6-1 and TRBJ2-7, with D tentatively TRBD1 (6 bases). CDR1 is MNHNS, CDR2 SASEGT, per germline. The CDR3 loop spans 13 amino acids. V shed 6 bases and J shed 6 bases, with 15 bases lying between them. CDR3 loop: CASRPNQGTEQYF. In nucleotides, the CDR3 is TGTGCCAGCAGGCCTAACCAGGGGACCGAGCAGTACTTC.

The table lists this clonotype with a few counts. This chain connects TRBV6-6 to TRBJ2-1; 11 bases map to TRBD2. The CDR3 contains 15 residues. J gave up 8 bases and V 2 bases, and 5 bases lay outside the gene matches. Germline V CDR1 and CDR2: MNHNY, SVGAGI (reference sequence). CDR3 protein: CASSYRASGGYEQFF. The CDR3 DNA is TGTGCCAGCAGTTACCGGGCTAGCGGGGGGTATGAGCAGTTCTTC.

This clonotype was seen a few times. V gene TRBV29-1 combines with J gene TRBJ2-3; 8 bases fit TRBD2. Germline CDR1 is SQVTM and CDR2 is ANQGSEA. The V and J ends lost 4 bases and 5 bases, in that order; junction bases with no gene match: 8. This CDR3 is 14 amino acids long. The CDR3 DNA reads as TGCAGCGTTGCATCACGGGAGGGGATAGATACGCAGTATTTT. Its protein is CSVASREGIDTQYF.

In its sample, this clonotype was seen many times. CDR3 DNA: TGTGCCAGCAGTTTCAGCACCGGGACAGGGTTGTTAAGCTCCTACGAGCAGTACTTC. Protein sequence: CASSFSTGTGLLSSYEQYF. This sequence joins TRBV28 and TRBJ2-7; the match to TRBD1 covers 9 bases. The length of the CDR3 is 19 residues. The germline V gene has CDR1 MDHEN and CDR2 SYDVKM. J was trimmed by 0 bases and V by 3 bases; bases with no gene match: 15.

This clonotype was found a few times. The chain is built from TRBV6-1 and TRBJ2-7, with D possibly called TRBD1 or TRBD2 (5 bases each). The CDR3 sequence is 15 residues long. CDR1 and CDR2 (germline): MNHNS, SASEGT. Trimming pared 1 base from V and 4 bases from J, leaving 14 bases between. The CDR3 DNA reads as TGTGCCAGCAGTGAAGAAGTGGGGGTAGGATACGAGCAGTACTTC. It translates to CASSEEVGVGYEQYF.

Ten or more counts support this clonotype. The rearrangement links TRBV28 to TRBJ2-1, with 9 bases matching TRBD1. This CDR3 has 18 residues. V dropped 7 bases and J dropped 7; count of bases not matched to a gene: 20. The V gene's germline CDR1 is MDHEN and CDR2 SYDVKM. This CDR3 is CASNDRASGTGRSNEQFF. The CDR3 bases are TGTGCCAGCAACGACCGGGCATCCGGGACAGGGCGGTCGAATGAGCAGTTCTTC.

The CDR3 DNA reads TGTGCCAGCAGCTTAGTCGTCTACAATGAGCAGTTCTTC. Its translation is CASSLVVYNEQFF. The chain couples TRBV7-8 to TRBJ2-1; no clear D. Germline CDR1 is SGHVS and CDR2 is FQNEAQ. Trimming pared 1 base from V and 3 bases from J, leaving 4 bases between. The length of the CDR3 is 13 residues.

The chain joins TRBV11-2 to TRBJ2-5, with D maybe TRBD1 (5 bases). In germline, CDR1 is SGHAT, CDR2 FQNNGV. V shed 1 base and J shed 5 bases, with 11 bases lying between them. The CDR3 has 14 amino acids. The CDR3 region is CASSLARGGETQYF. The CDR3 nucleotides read TGTGCCAGCAGCTTAGCAAGGGGTGGGGAGACCCAGTACTTC.

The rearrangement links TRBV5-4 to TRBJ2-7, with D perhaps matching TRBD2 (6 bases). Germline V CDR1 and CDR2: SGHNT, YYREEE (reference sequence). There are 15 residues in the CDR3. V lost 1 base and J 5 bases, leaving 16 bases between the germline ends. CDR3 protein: CASSLFPGAIDEQYF. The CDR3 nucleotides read TGTGCCAGCAGCTTGTTTCCGGGAGCAATCGACGAGCAGTACTTC.

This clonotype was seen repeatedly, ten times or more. DNA of the CDR3: TGTGCCAGCGGGCCGGGTACAGGGGGCAGAGCTTTCTTT. Translation: CASGPGTGGRAFF. The J gene is TRBJ1-1, the V gene TRBV12-3 or TRBV12-4; 9 nucleotides agree with TRBD1. Losses at the gene ends were 8 bases for V and 10 bases for J; bases not matched to a gene: 11. This CDR3 is 13 amino acids long.

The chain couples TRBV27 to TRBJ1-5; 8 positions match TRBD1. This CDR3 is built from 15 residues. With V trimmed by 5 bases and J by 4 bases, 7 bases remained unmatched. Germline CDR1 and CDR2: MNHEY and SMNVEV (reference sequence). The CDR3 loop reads CASSPRTGKNQPQHF. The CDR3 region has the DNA TGTGCCAGCAGTCCGAGGACAGGGAAGAATCAGCCCCAGCATTTT.

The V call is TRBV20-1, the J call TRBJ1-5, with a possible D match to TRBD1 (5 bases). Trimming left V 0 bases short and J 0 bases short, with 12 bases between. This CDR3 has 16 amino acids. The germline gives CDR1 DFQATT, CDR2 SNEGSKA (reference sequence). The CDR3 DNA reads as TGCAGTGCTAGAGATCGGAGGGGATATAGCAATCAGCCCCAGCATTTT. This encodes CSARDRRGYSNQPQHF.

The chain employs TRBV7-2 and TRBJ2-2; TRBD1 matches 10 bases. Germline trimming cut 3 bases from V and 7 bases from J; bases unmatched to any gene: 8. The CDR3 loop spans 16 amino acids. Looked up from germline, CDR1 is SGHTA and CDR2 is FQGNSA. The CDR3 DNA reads TGTGCCAGCAGCTTTTCCGGGACAGGGGTTGTCGGGGAGCTGTTTTTT. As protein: CASSFSGTGVVGELFF.

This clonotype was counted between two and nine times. CDR3 nucleotides: TGTGCCAGTAGCCTGAACGAACAGCGCTATGGCTACACCTTC. Protein: CASSLNEQRYGYTF. This chain joins TRBV19 and TRBJ1-2; D not certain. Deletions cut 6 bases from V and 4 bases from J, with 15 bases between. The germline V gene has CDR1 LNHDA and CDR2 SQIVND (reference sequence). This CDR3 has 14 amino acids.

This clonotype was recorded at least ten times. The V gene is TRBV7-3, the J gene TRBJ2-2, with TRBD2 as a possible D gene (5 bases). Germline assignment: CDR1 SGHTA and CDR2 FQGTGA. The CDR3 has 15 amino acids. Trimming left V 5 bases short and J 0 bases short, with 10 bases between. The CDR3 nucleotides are TGTGCCAGCAGCCCCGGGGTTACGAACACCGGGGAGCTGTTTTTT. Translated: CASSPGVTNTGELFF.

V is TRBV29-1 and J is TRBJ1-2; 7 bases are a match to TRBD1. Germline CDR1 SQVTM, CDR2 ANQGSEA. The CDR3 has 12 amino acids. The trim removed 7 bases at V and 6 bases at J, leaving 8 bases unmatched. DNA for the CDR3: TGCAGCGCCCGGGACAGTGTTGATGGCTACACCTTC. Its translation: CSARDSVDGYTF.

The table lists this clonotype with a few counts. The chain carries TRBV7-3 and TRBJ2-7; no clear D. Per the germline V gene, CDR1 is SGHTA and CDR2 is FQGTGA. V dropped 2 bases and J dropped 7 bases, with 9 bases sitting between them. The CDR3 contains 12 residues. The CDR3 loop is CASSLEIGEQYF. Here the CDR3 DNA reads TGTGCCAGCAGCTTAGAAATAGGGGAGCAGTACTTC.

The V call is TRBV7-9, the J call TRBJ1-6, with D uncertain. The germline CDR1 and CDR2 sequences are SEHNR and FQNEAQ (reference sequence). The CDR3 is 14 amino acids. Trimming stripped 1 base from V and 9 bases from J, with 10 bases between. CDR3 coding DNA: TGTGCCAGCAGCTTAGGGGGAGAGGGTTCACCCCTCCACTTT. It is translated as CASSLGGEGSPLHF. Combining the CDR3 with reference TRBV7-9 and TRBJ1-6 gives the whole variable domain DTGVSQNPRHKITKRGQNVTFRCDPISEHNRLYWYRQTLGQGPEFLTYFQNEAQLEKSRLLSDRFSAERPKGSFSTLEIQRTEQGDSAMYLCASSLGGEGSPLHFGNGTRLTVT.

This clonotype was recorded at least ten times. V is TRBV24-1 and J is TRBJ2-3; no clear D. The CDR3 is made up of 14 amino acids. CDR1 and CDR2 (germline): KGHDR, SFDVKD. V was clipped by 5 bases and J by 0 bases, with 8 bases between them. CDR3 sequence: CATSASSSTDTQYF. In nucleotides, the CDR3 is TGTGCCACCAGTGCTAGTTCTAGCACAGATACGCAGTATTTT.

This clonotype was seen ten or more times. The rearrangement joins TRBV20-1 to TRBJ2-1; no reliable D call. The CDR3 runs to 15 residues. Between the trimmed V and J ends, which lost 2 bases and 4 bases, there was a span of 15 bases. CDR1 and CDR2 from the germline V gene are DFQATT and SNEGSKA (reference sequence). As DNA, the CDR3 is TGCAGTGCTAGAACCTCCTCCCCCCGATACAATGAGCAGTTCTTC. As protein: CSARTSSPRYNEQFF.

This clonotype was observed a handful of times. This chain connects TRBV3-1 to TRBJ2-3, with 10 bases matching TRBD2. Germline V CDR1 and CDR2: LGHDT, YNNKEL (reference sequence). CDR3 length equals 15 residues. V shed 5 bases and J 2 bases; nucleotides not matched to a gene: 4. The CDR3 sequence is CASSDGLAVTDTQYF. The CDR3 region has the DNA TGTGCCAGCAGCGACGGACTAGCGGTCACAGATACGCAGTATTTT.

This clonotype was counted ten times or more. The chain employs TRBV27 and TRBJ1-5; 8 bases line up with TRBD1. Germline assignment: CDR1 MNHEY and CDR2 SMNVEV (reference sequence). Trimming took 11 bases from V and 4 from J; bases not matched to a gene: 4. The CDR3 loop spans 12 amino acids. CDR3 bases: TGTGCCTCGGGACAGGAAAATCAGCCCCAGCATTTT. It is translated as CASGQENQPQHF.

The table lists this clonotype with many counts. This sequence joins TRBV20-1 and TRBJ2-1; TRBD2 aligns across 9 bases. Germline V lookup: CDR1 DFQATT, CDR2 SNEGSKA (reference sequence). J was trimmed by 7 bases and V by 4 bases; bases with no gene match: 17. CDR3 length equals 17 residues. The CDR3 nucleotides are TGCAGTGCTAAGCTCACTCCTACTAGCGGGCGCGGTAATGAGCAGTTCTTC. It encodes CSAKLTPTSGRGNEQFF.

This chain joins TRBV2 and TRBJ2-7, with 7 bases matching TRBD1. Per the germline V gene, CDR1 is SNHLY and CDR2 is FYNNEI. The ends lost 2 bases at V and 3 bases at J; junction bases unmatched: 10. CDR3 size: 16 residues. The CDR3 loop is CASSETRQGDRYEQYF. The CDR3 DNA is TGTGCCAGCAGTGAAACCAGACAGGGCGACCGCTACGAGCAGTACTTC.

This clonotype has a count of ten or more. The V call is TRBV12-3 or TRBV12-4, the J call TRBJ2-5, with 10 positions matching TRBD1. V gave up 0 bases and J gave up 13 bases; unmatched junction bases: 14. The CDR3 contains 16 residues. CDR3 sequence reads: CASSLATGRRGTGAYF. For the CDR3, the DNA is TGTGCCAGCAGTTTAGCGACCGGTCGTCGGGGGACAGGGGCGTACTTC.

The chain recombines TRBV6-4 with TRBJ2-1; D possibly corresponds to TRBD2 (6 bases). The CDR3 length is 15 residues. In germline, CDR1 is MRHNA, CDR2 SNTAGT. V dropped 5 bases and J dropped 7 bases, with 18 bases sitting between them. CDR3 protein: CASSPGGGGLNEQFF. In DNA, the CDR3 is TGTGCCAGCAGTCCCGGGGGTGGTGGTTTGAATGAGCAGTTCTTC.

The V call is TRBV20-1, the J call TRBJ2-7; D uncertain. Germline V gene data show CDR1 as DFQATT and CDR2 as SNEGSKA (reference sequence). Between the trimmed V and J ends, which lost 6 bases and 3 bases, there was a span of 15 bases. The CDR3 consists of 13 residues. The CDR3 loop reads CSAPLGSHYEQYF. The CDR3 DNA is TGCAGTGCCCCGCTGGGCTCCCACTACGAGCAGTACTTC.

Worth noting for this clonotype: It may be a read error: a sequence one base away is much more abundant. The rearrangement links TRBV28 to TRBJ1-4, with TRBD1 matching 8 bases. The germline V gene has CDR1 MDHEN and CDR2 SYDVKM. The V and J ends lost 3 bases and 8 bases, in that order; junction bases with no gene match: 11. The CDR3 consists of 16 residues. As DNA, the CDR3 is TGTGCCAGCAGTTTGAGACAGGGGCTCCACGCCGAAAAACTGTTTTTT. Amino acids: CASSLRQGLHAEKLFF. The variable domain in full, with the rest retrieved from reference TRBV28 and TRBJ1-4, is DVKVTQSSRYLVKRTGEKVFLECVQDMDHENMFWYRQDPGLGLRLIYFSYDVKMKEKGDIPEGYSVSREKKERFSLILESASTNQTSMYLCASSLRQGLHAEKLFFGSGTQLSVL.

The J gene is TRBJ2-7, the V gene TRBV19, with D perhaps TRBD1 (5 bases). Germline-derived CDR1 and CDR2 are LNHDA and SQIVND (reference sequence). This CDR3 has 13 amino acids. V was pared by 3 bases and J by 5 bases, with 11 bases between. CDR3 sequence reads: CASSISGLDEQYF. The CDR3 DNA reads TGTGCCAGTAGTATCTCAGGGCTGGACGAGCAGTACTTC.

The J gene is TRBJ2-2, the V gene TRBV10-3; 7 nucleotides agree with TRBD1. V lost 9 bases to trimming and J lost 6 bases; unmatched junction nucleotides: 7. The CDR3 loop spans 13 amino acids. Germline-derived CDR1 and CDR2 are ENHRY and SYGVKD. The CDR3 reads CAITGQHAGELFF. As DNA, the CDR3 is TGTGCCATAACGGGACAGCACGCCGGGGAGCTGTTTTTT.

CDR3 protein: CASSVVPGTSGRNEQFF. The CDR3 DNA is TGTGCCAGCAGCGTAGTCCCCGGGACTAGCGGGAGAAATGAGCAGTTCTTC. The chain carries TRBV9 and TRBJ2-1, with 14 nucleotides matching TRBD2. The CDR3 totals 17 residues. The ends lost 0 bases at V and 7 bases at J; junction bases unmatched: 6. The germline gives CDR1 SGDLS, CDR2 YYNGEE.

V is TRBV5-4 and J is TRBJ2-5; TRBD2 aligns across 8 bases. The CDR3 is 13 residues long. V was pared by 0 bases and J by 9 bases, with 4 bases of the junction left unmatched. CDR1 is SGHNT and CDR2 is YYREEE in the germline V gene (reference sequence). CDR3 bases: TGTGCCAGCAGCTTGGCGGGCGGGAGGCCCCAGTACTTC. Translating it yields CASSLAGGRPQYF.